What follows is one TCR beta chain and its context. CDR3 length: 14 residues. Germline CDR1 and CDR2: LGHNA and YNFKEQ. The V end lost 0 bases, the J end lost 2 bases, and 7 bases lay between the germline ends. One entry per CDR3 protein, called by TCRdb with MiXCR from the RT-PCR reads. The sample comprises about 700,000 distinct CDR3 sequences, 13% to 15% of which are singletons, and 3.6% rests with the top ten. The sequenced material came from memory CD4+ T cells from blood. The sequence was collected from a female donor in good health, serving as a healthy control. The rearrangement joins TRBV4-2 to TRBJ1-2; D gene unclear. CDR3 protein: CASSQDGENYGYTF. The CDR3 DNA sequence: TGTGCCAGCAGCCAAGATGGCGAAAACTATGGCTACACCTTC.